This T cell receptor (beta chain) was sequenced during a study of blood T cell repertoires in COVID-19. Sequencing used immunoSEQ multiplex PCR; TCRdb keeps in-frame clones, though not all of them. The table includes more than 100,000 clones, approximately 70% detected once. Per germline, CDR1 LGHDT and CDR2 YNNKEL (reference sequence). This CDR3 region has 14 residues. Trimming cost V 3 bases and J 6 bases, with 14 bases left between them. This clone turned up a few times. The sample was peripheral blood. The receptor's source is a human donor with acute or convalescent COVID-19. The donor label of this sample is uncertain. The chain recombines TRBV3-1 (or the pseudogene TRBV3-2) with TRBJ1-1, with D perhaps matching TRBD1 (6 bases). The DNA for the CDR3 is TGTGCCAGCAGCCATTGGGGGCGAAACGCTGAAGCTTTCTTT. Protein sequence: CASSHWGRNAEAFF.